This record looks at one T cell receptor beta chain sequence and its context. CDR3 length equals 15 residues. The V segment lost 2 bases and the J segment 1 base; nucleotides outside the gene matches: 4. CDR1 is ENHRY, CDR2 SYGVKD, per germline. This sample was taken from a study of blood T cell repertoires in COVID-19. Across the whole study: The United States, Italy and Spain were the sources of the acute and convalescent COVID-19 samples.

In the original processing: How many nucleated cells were present was estimated from reference gene primer amplification. Sequencing was performed with immunoSEQ multiplex PCR; in TCRdb, only in-frame clones are kept and a portion is missing. V and J calls and clone size are as listed in that table; D and trimming were resolved from the DNA. This sample carries fewer than 200,000 clones, 85% of them seen once, and the ten largest clones take under 4%. The sample was peripheral blood. The V and J genes are TRBV10-3 and TRBJ1-1; 7 nucleotides line up with TRBD1. This clonotype was sampled from a human donor with acute or convalescent COVID-19. The donor label of this sample is uncertain. In nucleotides, the CDR3 is TGTGCCATCAGTGAGATGACAGGGTCGAACACTGAAGCTTTCTTT. It encodes CAISEMTGSNTEAFF.